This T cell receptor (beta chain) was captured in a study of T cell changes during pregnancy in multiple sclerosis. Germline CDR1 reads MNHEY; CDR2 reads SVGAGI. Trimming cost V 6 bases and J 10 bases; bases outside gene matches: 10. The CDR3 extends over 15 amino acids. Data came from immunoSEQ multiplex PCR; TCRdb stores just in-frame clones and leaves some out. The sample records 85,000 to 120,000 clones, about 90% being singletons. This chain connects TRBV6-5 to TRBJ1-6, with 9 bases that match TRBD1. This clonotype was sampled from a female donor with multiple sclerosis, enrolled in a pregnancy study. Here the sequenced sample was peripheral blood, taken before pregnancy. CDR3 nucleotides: TGTGCCAGCAGAACTAACACAGGGGGCATGTCACCCCTCCACTTT. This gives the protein CASRTNTGGMSPLHF.